The 15 T cell receptor beta chains in this list originate from one sample, sequenced in a study of control samples from healthy donors and cancer patients. The data were produced by immunoSEQ multiplex PCR, yet TCRdb's version contains in-frame clones alone and is incomplete. The sample carries 130,000 or so clones, more than 70% recorded once. The sequencing sample was made of blood. All receptors derive from a man aged 45-60 years in good health.

V and J are TRBV2 and TRBJ1-6; D may be TRBD1 (5 bases). Trimming removed 4 bases from V and 10 bases from J, with 14 bases in between. This CDR3 has 14 residues. Germline V gene sequence: CDR1 SNHLY, CDR2 FYNNEI. The chain's CDR3 is CASSGRGAGSPLHF. The CDR3 coding sequence is TGTGCCAGCAGTGGTAGAGGGGCAGGCTCACCCCTCCACTTT.

Comment on this clone: Distinct nucleotide sequences in the sample also encode this CDR3. V gene TRBV5-1 combines with J gene TRBJ2-7, with no clear D. Germline V gene data show CDR1 as SGHRS and CDR2 as YFSETQ. The ends were cut back, 0 bases at V and 2 bases at J, with 6 bases in the middle. The CDR3 has 13 amino acids. CDR3 loop: CASSLDRTYEQYF. The CDR3 nucleotides are TGCGCCAGCAGCTTGGACAGAACCTACGAGCAGTACTTC. Using reference TRBV5-1 and TRBJ2-7 for the parts outside the CDR3, the full variable domain is KAGVTQTPRYLIKTRGQQVTLSCSPISGHRSVSWYQQTPGQGLQFLFEYFSETQRNKGNFPGRFSGRQFSNSRSEMNVSTLELGDSALYLCASSLDRTYEQYFGPGTRLTVT.

This sequence joins TRBV24-1 and TRBJ2-7, with 10 bases that match TRBD2. This CDR3 contains 16 residues. Germline CDR1 reads KGHDR; CDR2 reads SFDVKD. V lost 6 bases and J lost 3; bases outside the gene matches: 10. CDR3 sequence reads: CATSPTSGTSVYEQYF. CDR3 coding DNA: TGTGCCACCAGTCCGACTTCCGGGACTAGCGTCTACGAGCAGTACTTC.

The chain joins TRBV11-2 to TRBJ2-4; 8 nucleotides align to TRBD2. From germline, CDR1 is SGHAT and CDR2 FQNNGV. J gave up 1 base and V 0 bases, and 5 bases lay outside the gene matches. The CDR3 is made up of 17 amino acids. CDR3 sequence reads: CASSLESGRGAKNIQYF. In DNA, the CDR3 is TGTGCCAGCAGCTTAGAGTCCGGGAGGGGGGCCAAAAACATTCAGTACTTC.

The chain couples TRBV12-5 to TRBJ1-3, with a possible D match to TRBD1 (5 bases). Trimming left V 4 bases short and J 8 bases short, with 12 bases between. This CDR3 comprises 13 residues. The germline gives CDR1 LGHNT, CDR2 FRNRAP. In nucleotides, the CDR3 is TGTGCTAGTGGTTGGGCCAGGGAGGACACCATATATTTT. It translates to CASGWAREDTIYF.

CDR3 in amino acids: CVRSLVIFPYRGGANVLTF. The CDR3 nucleotides are TGTGTCAGAAGCTTAGTTATCTTCCCCTACCGGGGGGGGGCCAACGTCCTGACTTTC. V is TRBV7-5 and J is TRBJ2-6; TRBD2 is the table's D call, not checked against the DNA. TRBV7-5 is classified as a pseudogene. This CDR3 contains 19 residues.

V usage is TRBV5-1 and J usage is TRBJ1-1; TRBD1 might be the D (5 bases). CDR1 is SGHRS, CDR2 YFSETQ, per germline. Trimming took off 5 bases at V and 0 bases at J, with 26 bases between the two ends. The CDR3 loop spans 19 amino acids. The CDR3 sequence: CASRRDPSGQGAMNTEAFF. In DNA, the CDR3 is TGCGCCAGCAGACGAGATCCATCGGGGCAGGGAGCGATGAACACTGAAGCTTTCTTT.

This clone was counted between two and nine times. The chain has TRBV27 and TRBJ2-4, with 7 bases identical to TRBD1. The V gene's germline CDR1 is MNHEY and CDR2 SMNVEV (reference sequence). This CDR3 is built from 16 residues. V shed 2 bases and J 2 bases; nucleotides not matched to a gene: 6. The CDR3 nucleotides are TGTGCCAGCAGTTTAAGGCCGACAGGGACCAAAAACATTCAGTACTTC. Protein sequence: CASSLRPTGTKNIQYF.

V is TRBV12-3 or TRBV12-4 and J is TRBJ2-3; a weak D match, TRBD2 (6 bases). V was shortened by 3 bases and J by 5 bases, with 9 bases between the two germline ends. The CDR3 spans 13 residues. CDR3 protein: CASSFLGGDTQYF. CDR3 coding DNA: TGTGCCAGCAGTTTTTTGGGGGGAGATACGCAGTATTTT.

This clone was recorded only once. CDR3 in amino acids: CASSAEVVETQYF. The CDR3 nucleotides are TGTGCCAGCAGTGCGGAAGTGGTGGAGACCCAGTACTTC. The V and J genes are TRBV25-1 and TRBJ2-5; no firm D call. V shed 4 bases and J shed 5 bases, with 11 bases lying between them. Germline CDR1 MGHDK, CDR2 SYGVNS. CDR3 length: 13 amino acids. Full variable domain (rest looked up from reference TRBV25-1 and TRBJ2-5): EADIYQTPRYLVIGTGKKITLECSQTMGHDKMYWYQQDPGMELHLIHYSYGVNSTEKGDLSSESTVSRIRTEHFPLTLESARPSHTSQYLCASSAEVVETQYFGPGTRLLVL.

This clone has just a few counts. The V and J genes are TRBV9 and TRBJ2-1; 8 bases map to TRBD2. V shed 0 bases and J 12 bases; nucleotides not matched to a gene: 8. Germline-derived CDR1 and CDR2 are SGDLS and YYNGEE. This CDR3 contains 14 residues. The CDR3 DNA reads TGTGCCAGCAGCGTAGCTTCGGGGGGGCCGGGGCAGTTCTTC. It yields the protein CASSVASGGPGQFF.

As concerns this clone: The same CDR3 is also encoded by other DNA sequences in this sample. This chain joins TRBV30 and TRBJ1-6; D gene ambiguous. There are 15 residues in the CDR3. The V gene lost 1 base and the J gene lost 4 bases, with 11 bases spanning the gap. Germline CDR1 and CDR2: GTSNPN and SVGIG (reference sequence). CDR3 sequence: CAWSGRTRYNSPLHF. In DNA form, the CDR3 reads TGTGCCTGGAGTGGTCGGACGAGATATAATTCACCCCTCCACTTT.

V is TRBV9 and J is TRBJ1-6; TRBD1 is a possible D gene (5 bases). The CDR3 covers 16 residues. Between the trimmed V and J ends, which lost 4 bases and 4 bases, there was a span of 15 bases. Per germline, CDR1 SGDLS and CDR2 YYNGEE. For the CDR3, the DNA is TGTGCCAGCAGCCAGACAGATCTATTATATAATTCACCCCTCCACTTT. This translates into CASSQTDLLYNSPLHF.

The chain carries TRBV9 and TRBJ2-1; 8 bases are shared with TRBD1. Per germline, CDR1 SGDLS and CDR2 YYNGEE. V lost 5 bases, J lost 9 bases, and 13 bases stayed unmatched. The CDR3 is 15 amino acids. CDR3 nucleotide sequence: TGTGCCAGCAGGCCCCCGGGACAGGAACTAGGTGAGCAGTTCTTC. Translated, it gives CASRPPGQELGEQFF.

V and J are TRBV6-7 and TRBJ2-7; TRBD2 aligns across 14 bases. TRBV6-7 is labeled an ORF, and its function is uncertain. V dropped 6 bases and J dropped 5; count of bases not matched to a gene: 9. The CDR3 runs 16 residues. This chain's CDR3 is CASSPRLAGGQNEQYF. CDR3 DNA: TGTGCCAGCAGCCCCCGACTAGCGGGGGGGCAGAACGAGCAGTACTTC.